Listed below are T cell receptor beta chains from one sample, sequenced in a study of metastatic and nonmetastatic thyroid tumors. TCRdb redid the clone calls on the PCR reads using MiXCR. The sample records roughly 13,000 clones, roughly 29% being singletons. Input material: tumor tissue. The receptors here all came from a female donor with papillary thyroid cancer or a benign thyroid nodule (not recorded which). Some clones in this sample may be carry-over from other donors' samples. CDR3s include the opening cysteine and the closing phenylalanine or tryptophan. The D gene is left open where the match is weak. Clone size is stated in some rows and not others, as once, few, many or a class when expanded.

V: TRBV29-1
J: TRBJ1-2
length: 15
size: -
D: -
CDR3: CSVDMDERGGYGYTF
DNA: TGCAGCGTTGATATGGACGAGAGAGGGGGCTATGGCTACACCTTC

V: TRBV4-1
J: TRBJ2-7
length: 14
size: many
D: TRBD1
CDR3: CASSRTGGSYEQYF
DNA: TGCGCCAGCAGCCGGACAGGAGGCTCCTACGAGCAGTACTTC

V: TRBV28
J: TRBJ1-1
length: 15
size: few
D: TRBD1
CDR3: CASSTIQTGQTEAFF
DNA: TGTGCCAGCAGTACCATCCAGACAGGGCAAACTGAAGCTTTCTTT

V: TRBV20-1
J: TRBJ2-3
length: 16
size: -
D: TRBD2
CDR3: CSARDPTSGRSDTQYF
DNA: TGCAGTGCTAGAGATCCCACTAGCGGGAGGTCAGATACGCAGTATTTT

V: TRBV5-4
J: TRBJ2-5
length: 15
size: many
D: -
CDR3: CASSLQQGRKETQYF
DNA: TGTGCCAGCAGCTTGCAACAGGGAAGGAAAGAGACCCAGTACTTC

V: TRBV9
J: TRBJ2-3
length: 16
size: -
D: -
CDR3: CASSVTPTGQADTQYF
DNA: TGTGCCAGCAGCGTAACCCCCACGGGTCAGGCAGATACGCAGTATTTT

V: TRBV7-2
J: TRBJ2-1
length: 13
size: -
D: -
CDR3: CASSLTGTHEQFF
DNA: TGTGCCAGCAGCTTAACAGGGACGCATGAGCAGTTCTTC

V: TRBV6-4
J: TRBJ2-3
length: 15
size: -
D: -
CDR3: CASRDRASAADTQYF
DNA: TGTGCCAGCAGGGACCGCGCCTCGGCGGCAGATACGCAGTATTTT

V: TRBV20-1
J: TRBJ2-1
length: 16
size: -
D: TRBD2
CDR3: CSASHFSLAGGPRQFF
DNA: TGCAGTGCTAGTCATTTCTCATTAGCGGGAGGGCCTAGGCAGTTCTTC

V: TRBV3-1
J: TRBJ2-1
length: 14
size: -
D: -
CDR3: CASSRTLRRNEQFF
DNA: TGTGCCAGCAGCCGCACATTGAGGAGGAATGAGCAGTTCTTC

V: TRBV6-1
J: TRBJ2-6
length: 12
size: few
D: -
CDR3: CATTPGANVLTF
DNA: TGTGCCACCACCCCCGGGGCCAACGTCCTGACTTTC

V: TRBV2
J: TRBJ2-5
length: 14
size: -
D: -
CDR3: CASSEDKREETQYF
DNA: TGTGCCAGCAGTGAGGACAAGCGGGAAGAGACCCAGTACTTC

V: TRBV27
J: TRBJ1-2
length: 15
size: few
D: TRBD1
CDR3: CASSTGTGRFNGYTF
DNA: TGTGCCAGCAGCACCGGGACAGGGAGGTTCAATGGCTACACCTTC

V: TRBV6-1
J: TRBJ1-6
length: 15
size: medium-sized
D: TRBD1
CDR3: CASSQTTGSNSPLHF
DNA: TGTGCCAGCAGCCAAACGACAGGGTCTAATTCACCCCTCCACTTT

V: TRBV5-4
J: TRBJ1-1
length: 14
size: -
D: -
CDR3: CASSLAVGNTEAFF
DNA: TGTGCCAGCAGCTTGGCGGTGGGGAACACTGAAGCTTTCTTT

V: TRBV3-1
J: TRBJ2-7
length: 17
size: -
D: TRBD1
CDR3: CASSQEGCRTGPYEQYF
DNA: TGTGCCAGCAGCCAAGAGGGCTGTAGGACAGGGCCGTACGAGCAGTACTTC

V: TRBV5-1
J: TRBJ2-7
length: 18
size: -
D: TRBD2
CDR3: CASSFFSPAGEPSYEQYF
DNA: TGCGCCAGCAGCTTTTTTTCCCCAGCGGGAGAGCCTTCCTACGAGCAGTACTTC

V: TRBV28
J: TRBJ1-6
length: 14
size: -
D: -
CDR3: CASISGTEISPLHF
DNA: TGTGCCAGCATATCCGGGACTGAGATTTCACCCCTCCACTTT

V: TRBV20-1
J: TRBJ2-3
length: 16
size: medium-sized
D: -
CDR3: CSATIPNSRGTDTQYF
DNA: TGCAGTGCTACTATCCCTAACTCGCGGGGCACAGATACGCAGTATTTT

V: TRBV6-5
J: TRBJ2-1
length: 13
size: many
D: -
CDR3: CASSYDAYNEQFF
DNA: TGTGCCAGCAGTTACGACGCCTACAATGAGCAGTTCTTC

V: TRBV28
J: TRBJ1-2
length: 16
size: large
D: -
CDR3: CASSPGTGTGNYGYTF
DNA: TGTGCCAGCAGTCCTGGGACGGGGACGGGAAACTATGGCTACACCTTC

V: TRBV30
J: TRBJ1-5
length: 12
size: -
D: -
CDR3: CAWSRELQPQHF
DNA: TGTGCCTGGAGTAGAGAGCTTCAGCCCCAGCATTTT

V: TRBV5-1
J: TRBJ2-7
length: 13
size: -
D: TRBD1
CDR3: CASSVGAGGEQYF
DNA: TGCGCCAGCAGTGTTGGGGCAGGGGGCGAGCAGTACTTC

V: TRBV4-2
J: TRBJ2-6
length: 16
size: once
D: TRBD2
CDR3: CASSPTSSSGANVLTF
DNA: TGTGCCAGCAGCCCGACTAGCAGCTCTGGGGCCAACGTCCTGACTTTC

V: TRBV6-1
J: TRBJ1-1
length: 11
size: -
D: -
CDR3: CASSESFEAFF
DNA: TGTGCCAGCAGTGAATCTTTTGAAGCTTTCTTT

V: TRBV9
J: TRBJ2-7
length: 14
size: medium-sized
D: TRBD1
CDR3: CASSPGTGSYEQYF
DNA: TGTGCCAGCAGCCCAGGGACAGGTTCCTACGAGCAGTACTTC

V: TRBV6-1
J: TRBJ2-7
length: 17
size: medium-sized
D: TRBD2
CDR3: CASSPGLAGVTTYEQYF
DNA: TGTGCCTCCTCTCCGGGACTAGCGGGAGTTACGACCTACGAGCAGTACTTC

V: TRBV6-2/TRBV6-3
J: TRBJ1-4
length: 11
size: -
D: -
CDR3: CVTTTNEKLFF
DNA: TGTGTCACGACGACTAATGAAAAACTGTTTTTT

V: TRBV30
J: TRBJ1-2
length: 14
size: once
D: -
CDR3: CAWTRGETNYGYTF
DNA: TGTGCCTGGACGAGGGGGGAGACTAACTATGGCTACACCTTC

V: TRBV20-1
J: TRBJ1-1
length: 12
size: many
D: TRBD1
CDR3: CSARQGGTEAFF
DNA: TGCAGTGCTAGACAGGGGGGTACTGAAGCTTTCTTT

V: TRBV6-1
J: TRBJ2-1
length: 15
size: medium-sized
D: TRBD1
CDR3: CASSPDRANYNEQFF
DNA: TGTGCCAGCAGTCCGGACAGGGCGAACTACAATGAGCAGTTCTTC

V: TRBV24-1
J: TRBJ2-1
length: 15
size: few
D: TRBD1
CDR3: CATSFGQGAINEQFF
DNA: TGTGCCACCAGTTTTGGACAGGGGGCTATCAATGAGCAGTTCTTC